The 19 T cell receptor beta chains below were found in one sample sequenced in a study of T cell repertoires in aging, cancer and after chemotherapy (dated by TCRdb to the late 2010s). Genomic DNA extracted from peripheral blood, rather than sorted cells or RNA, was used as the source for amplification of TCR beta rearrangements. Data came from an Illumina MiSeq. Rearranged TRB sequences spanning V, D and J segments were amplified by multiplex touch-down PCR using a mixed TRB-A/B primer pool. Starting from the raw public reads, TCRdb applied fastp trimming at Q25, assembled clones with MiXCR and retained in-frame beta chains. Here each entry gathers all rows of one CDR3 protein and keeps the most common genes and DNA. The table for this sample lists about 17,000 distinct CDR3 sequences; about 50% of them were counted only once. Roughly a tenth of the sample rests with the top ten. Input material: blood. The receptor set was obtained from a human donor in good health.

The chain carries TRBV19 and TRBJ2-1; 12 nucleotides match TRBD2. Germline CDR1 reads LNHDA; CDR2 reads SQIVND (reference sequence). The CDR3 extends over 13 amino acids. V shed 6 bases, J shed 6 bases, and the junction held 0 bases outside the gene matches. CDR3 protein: CASRTSGSNEQFF. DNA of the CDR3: TGTGCCAGTAGGACTAGCGGGAGCAATGAGCAGTTCTTC.

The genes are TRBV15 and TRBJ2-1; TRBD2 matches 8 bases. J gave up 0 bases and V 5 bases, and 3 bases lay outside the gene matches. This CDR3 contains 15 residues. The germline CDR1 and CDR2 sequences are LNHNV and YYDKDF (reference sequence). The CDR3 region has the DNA TGTGCCACCAGCCTAGCGGGCCTCTCCTACAATGAGCAGTTCTTC. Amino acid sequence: CATSLAGLSYNEQFF. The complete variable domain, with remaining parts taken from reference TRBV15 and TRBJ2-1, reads DAMVIQNPRYQVTQFGKPVTLSCSQTLNHNVMYWYQQKSSQAPKLLFHYYDKDFNNEADTPDNFQSRRPNTSFCFLDIRSPGLGDTAMYLCATSLAGLSYNEQFFGPGTRLTVL.

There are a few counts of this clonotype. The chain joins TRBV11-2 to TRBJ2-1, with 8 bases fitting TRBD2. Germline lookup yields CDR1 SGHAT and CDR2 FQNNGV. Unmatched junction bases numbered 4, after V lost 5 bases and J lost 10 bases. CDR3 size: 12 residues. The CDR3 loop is CASSALAGEQFF. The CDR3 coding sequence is TGTGCCAGCAGCGCCTTAGCGGGAGAGCAGTTCTTC.

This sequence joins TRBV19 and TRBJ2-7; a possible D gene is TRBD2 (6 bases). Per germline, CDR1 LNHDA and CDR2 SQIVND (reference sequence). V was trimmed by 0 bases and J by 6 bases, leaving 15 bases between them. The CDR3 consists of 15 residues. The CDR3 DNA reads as TGTGCCAGTAGTATAGATCCGGGAGAGTCTGGCGAGCAGTACTTC. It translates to CASSIDPGESGEQYF.

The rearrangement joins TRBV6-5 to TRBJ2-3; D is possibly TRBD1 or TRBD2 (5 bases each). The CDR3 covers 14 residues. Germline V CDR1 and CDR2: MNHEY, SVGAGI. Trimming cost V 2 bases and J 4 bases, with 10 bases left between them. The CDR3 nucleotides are TGTGCCAGCAGTTACAGGGACGGGTCAGATACGCAGTATTTT. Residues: CASSYRDGSDTQYF.

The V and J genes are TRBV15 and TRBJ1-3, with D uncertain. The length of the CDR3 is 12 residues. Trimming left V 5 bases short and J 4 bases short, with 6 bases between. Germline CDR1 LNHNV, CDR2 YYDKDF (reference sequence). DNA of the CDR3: TGTGCCACCAGCGAAGCGGGAAACACCATATATTTT. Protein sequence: CATSEAGNTIYF. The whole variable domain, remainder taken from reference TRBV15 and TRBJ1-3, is DAMVIQNPRYQVTQFGKPVTLSCSQTLNHNVMYWYQQKSSQAPKLLFHYYDKDFNNEADTPDNFQSRRPNTSFCFLDIRSPGLGDTAMYLCATSEAGNTIYFGEGSWLTVV.

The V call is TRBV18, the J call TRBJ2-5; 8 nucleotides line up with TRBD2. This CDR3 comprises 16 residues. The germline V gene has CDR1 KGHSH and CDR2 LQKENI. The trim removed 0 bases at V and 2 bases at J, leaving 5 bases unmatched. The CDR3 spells CASSPPGSGTQETQYF. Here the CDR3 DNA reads TGTGCCAGCTCACCACCGGGTAGCGGGACACAAGAGACCCAGTACTTC. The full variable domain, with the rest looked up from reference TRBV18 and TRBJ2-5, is NAGVMQNPRHLVRRRGQEARLRCSPMKGHSHVYWYRQLPEEGLKFMVYLQKENIIDESGMPKERFSAEFPKEGPSILRIQQVVRGDSAAYFCASSPPGSGTQETQYFGPGTRLLVL.

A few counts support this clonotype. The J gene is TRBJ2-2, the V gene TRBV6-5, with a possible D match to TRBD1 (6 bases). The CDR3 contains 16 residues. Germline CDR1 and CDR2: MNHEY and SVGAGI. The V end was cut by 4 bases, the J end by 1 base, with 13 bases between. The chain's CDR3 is CASSSRGGWNTGELFF. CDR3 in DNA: TGTGCCAGCAGTTCCAGGGGTGGGTGGAACACCGGGGAGCTGTTTTTT.

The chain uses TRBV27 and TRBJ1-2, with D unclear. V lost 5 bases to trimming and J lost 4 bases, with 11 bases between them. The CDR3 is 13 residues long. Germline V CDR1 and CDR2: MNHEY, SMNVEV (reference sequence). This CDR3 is CASSTTEGYGYTF. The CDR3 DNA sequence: TGTGCCAGCAGTACTACAGAAGGCTATGGCTACACCTTC.

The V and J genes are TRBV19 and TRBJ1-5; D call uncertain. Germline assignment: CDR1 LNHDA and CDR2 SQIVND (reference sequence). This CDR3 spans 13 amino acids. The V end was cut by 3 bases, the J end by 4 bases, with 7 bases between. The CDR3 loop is CASSISGNQPQHF. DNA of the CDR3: TGTGCCAGTAGTATTTCGGGAAATCAGCCCCAGCATTTT.

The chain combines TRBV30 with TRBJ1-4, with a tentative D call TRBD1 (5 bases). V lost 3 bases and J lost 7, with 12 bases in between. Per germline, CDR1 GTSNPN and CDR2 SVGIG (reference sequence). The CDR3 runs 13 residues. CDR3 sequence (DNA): TGTGCCTGGAGCCGTCAGGGAAGTGAAAAACTGTTTTTT. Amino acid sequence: CAWSRQGSEKLFF.

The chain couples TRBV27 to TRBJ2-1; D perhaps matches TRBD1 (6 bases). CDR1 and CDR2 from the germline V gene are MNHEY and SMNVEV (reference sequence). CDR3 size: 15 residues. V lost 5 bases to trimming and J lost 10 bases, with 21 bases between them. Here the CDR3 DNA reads TGTGCCAGCAGTGAATCGGAAGCAGGGGTACGCGAGCAGTTCTTC. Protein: CASSESEAGVREQFF.

Written as DNA, the CDR3 is TGTGCCTGGATCGAGGGTCATCGCTATGGCTACACCTTC. The encoded protein is CAWIEGHRYGYTF. The rearrangement uses TRBV30 and TRBJ1-2; no clear D. The CDR3 loop spans 13 amino acids. Germline lookup yields CDR1 GTSNPN and CDR2 SVGIG (reference sequence). V was pared by 4 bases and J by 4 bases, with 13 bases between. The variable domain in full, completed from reference TRBV30 and TRBJ1-2, reads SQTIHQWPATLVQPVGSPLSLECTVEGTSNPNLYWYRQAAGRGLQLLFYSVGIGQISSEVPQNLSASRPQDRQFILSSKKLLLSDSGFYLCAWIEGHRYGYTFGSGTRLTVV.

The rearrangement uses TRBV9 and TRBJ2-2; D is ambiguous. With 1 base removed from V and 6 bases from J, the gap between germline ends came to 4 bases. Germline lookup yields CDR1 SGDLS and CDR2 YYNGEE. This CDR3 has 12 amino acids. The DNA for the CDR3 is TGTGCCAGCAGCGTAAGGGCCGGGGAGCTGTTTTTT. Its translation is CASSVRAGELFF.

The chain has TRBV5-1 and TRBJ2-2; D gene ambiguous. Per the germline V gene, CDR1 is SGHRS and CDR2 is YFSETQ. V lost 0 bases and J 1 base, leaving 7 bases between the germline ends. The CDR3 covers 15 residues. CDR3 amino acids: CASSLVPLNTGELFF. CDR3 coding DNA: TGCGCCAGCAGCTTGGTTCCCCTGAACACCGGGGAGCTGTTTTTT.

CDR3 coding DNA: TGTGCCAGCAGTTTGACAGGGGTACACGAGCAGTACTTC. Encoded protein: CASSLTGVHEQYF. The chain combines TRBV27 with TRBJ2-7, with 8 bases lining up with TRBD1. The CDR3 has 13 amino acids. The J segment lost 5 bases and the V segment lost 3 bases, leaving 3 bases of the junction unmatched. The germline V gene encodes CDR1 MNHEY and CDR2 SMNVEV (reference sequence).

This CDR3 reads CASSYKGQSYEQYF. In nucleotides, the CDR3 is TGTGCCAGCAGTTACAAGGGACAGTCCTACGAGCAGTACTTC. The rearrangement joins TRBV6-5 to TRBJ2-7; TRBD1 agrees at 7 bases. Germline V gene lookup returns CDR1 MNHEY and CDR2 SVGAGI. Germline trimming cut 2 bases from V and 1 base from J; bases unmatched to any gene: 2. CDR3 size: 14 residues.

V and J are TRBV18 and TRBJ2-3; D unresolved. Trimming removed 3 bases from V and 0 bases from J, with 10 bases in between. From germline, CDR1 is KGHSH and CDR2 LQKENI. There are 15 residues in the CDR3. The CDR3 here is CASSPGPDSTDTQYF. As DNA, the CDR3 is TGTGCCAGCTCACCCGGGCCAGATAGCACAGATACGCAGTATTTT.

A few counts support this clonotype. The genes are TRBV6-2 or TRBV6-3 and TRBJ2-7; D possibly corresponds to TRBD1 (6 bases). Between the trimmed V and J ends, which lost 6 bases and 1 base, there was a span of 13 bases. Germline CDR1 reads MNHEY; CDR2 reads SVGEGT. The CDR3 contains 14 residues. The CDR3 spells CASSAQGESYEQYF. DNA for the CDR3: TGTGCCAGCAGCGCACAGGGTGAGTCCTACGAGCAGTACTTC.